This T cell receptor (beta chain) comes out of a study of blood T cell repertoires in COVID-19. Overall study context: The United States, Italy and Spain provided the acute and convalescent COVID-19 samples. Sample material is recorded as cDNA or gDNA derived from T cells, B-cell-depleted T cells, or PBMCs.

Between the trimmed V and J ends, which lost 0 bases and 3 bases, there was a span of 15 bases. The CDR3 extends over 16 amino acids. Germline V gene data show CDR1 as SGHRS and CDR2 as YFSETQ. In the authors' workflow: Using reference gene primer amplification, nucleated cell counts were estimated. Data came from immunoSEQ multiplex PCR; TCRdb stores just in-frame clones and leaves some out. Clone size and V and J calls were adopted from that table, with D and trimming inferred from the DNA. Seen here are about 130,000 clones, around 85% observed once, and the top ten hold roughly 18%. The sequenced sample consisted of peripheral blood. This sequence originates from a woman in her forties or fifties who had recovered from COVID-19. This chain uses TRBV5-1 with TRBJ1-1; tentatively, D is TRBD1 (5 bases). CDR3 nucleotide sequence: TGCGCCAGCAGCTTGGTCCTCGGGGGGAAGGACACTGAAGCTTTCTTT. Its protein is CASSLVLGGKDTEAFF.